Ten or more counts support the clone carrying this TCR beta chain. Amplified TCR beta CDR3 regions derived from RNA transcripts. The study used the HTBI primer set for a first-round RT-PCR of the TCR CDR3. TCRdb re-derived calls from the multiplex PCR reads in MiXCR, one entry per CDR3 protein. The sample has hundreds of thousands of distinct CDR3 sequences, about 45% seen once. Uncontrolled infection, other autoimmune disease, pregnancy or lactation barred patients from enrollment. Clinical symptoms, serum thyroxine and TRAb, thyroid ultrasound and orbital computed tomography together formed the diagnostic basis. The data derive from a study of T cells in Graves' hyperthyroidism and ophthalmopathy. Sequences were obtained from peripheral blood or thyroid tissue (not recorded which). The sequence was collected from an adult man with Graves' disease, either hyperthyroidism or ophthalmopathy (not recorded which).

CDR3 DNA: TGCAGCGTTGAAGTCGGGACAGGGGTTAATGGCTACACCTTC. Its translation is CSVEVGTGVNGYTF. The V call is TRBV29-1, the J call TRBJ1-2, with 10 nucleotides matching TRBD1. There are 14 residues in the CDR3. In germline, CDR1 is SQVTM, CDR2 ANQGSEA. The V segment lost 1 base and the J segment 6 bases; nucleotides outside the gene matches: 5.